This T cell receptor beta chain was retrieved from a study of T cell responses to AZD1222 COVID-19 vaccine. Broader study findings: Breadth and depth of Spike-specific TCRs rose after two AZD1222 doses. Donor demographics were predominantly white British with a female majority; clonal diversity may be underestimated.

Clones were sequenced by immunoSEQ multiplex PCR, and TCRdb holds only the in-frame ones, with some missing. The table includes fewer than 140,000 clones, 80% to 95% detected once. This clone was picked up one time. The target antigen is unknown. The clonotype originates from an adult who received the AZD1222 COVID-19 vaccine. Sample: peripheral blood, taken 28 days after the second AZD1222 dose.

The CDR3 here is CASSRTRANEQYF. The CDR3 region has the DNA TGTGCCAGCAGCCGCACGAGGGCCAACGAGCAGTACTTC. This chain joins TRBV5-6 and TRBJ2-7; a weak D match, TRBD2 (5 bases). The germline V gene has CDR1 SGHDT and CDR2 YYEEEE. V lost 4 bases and J 5 bases, leaving 13 bases between the germline ends. This CDR3 is built from 13 residues.